This T cell receptor beta chain was found in a study of CD8+ T cells in alopecia areata. General study results and limits: Scalp and blood samples kept many expanded lesional clones throughout tofacitinib. Between patients, shared TCR sequences were less clear than in mice. This was possibly due in part to HLA diversity in the patient population.

Noted treatment: oral pan-JAK inhibitor, 5-10 mg twice daily. J lost 7 bases, V lost 0 bases, and 5 bases had no gene match. The CDR3 is 13 residues long. Germline V CDR1 and CDR2: GTSNPN, SVGIG (reference sequence). cDNA reverse transcribed from extracted RNA served as the sequencing template. Method: immunoSEQ multiplex PCR; TCRdb's copy keeps in-frame clones and lacks some. The repertoire holds around 270,000 clones, with roughly 50% as singletons. Details on this clone: Antigen: not known.

V gene TRBV30 combines with J gene TRBJ1-1; 7 bases are shared with TRBD1. Sequences were derived from CD4+ T cells sorted from blood, sampled at week 24, from a patient treated with tofacitinib. This TCR was sampled from a human donor with alopecia areata. The CDR3 region is CAWSVQGSFEAFF. CDR3 coding DNA: TGTGCCTGGAGTGTACAGGGGAGTTTTGAAGCTTTCTTT.